The 2 T cell receptor beta chains listed next were all sequenced from one sample in a study of blood T cell repertoires in COVID-19 (dated by TCRdb to the early 2020s). The library was built by means of the immunoSEQ multiplex PCR assay. This immuneACCESS table, as held by TCRdb, lists in-frame sequences with V and J called but not all clones. Of the missing ones, under half trace to an unresolved V gene in checked studies; the others have no known cause. In this sample the table shows approximately 150,000 clones, 80% to 90% of which occur a single time. The top ten clones comprise more than 6.5% of the sample. Sequencing was done on a sample of peripheral blood. All receptors come from a woman aged 50 to 60 with active or convalescent COVID-19.

The chain joins TRBV28 to TRBJ2-7, with TRBD2 matching over 12 bases. Germline V CDR1 and CDR2: MDHEN, SYDVKM. CDR3 size: 17 residues. The V segment lost 5 bases and the J segment 3 bases; nucleotides outside the gene matches: 11. The CDR3 loop is CASSPEAGLAGGYEQYF. In DNA, the CDR3 is TGTGCCAGCAGTCCCGAGGCGGGACTAGCGGGTGGCTACGAGCAGTACTTC.

V is TRBV7-2 and J is TRBJ2-1; D is perhaps TRBD2 (6 bases). V was shortened by 4 bases and J by 0 bases, with 10 bases between the two germline ends. Germline CDR1 reads SGHTA; CDR2 reads FQGNSA. The CDR3 is 15 residues long. Here the CDR3 reads CASSYQTSSYNEQFF. The CDR3 DNA is TGTGCCAGCAGCTACCAGACTAGCTCCTACAATGAGCAGTTCTTC.